This note documents a single T cell receptor beta chain sequence. There is no known antigen for this receptor. Base-call qualities are not available, and no considerably larger clone is one nucleotide away. As encoded in the germline V gene (reference sequence), CDR1 is LNHDA while CDR2 is SQIVND. V and J lose 3 bases and 5 bases, and a span of 10 bases separates them. Taken from cysteine to phenylalanine, the CDR3 has 13 residues. Only CDR3 DNA is held: 39 bases, read in frame from base 1. Libraries were constructed by the immunoSEQ multiplex PCR assay. Adaptive Biotechnology amplified the CDR3 regions from genomic DNA with a two-step multiplex PCR designed to control amplification bias. Primers for every V and J gene segment were used in the first PCR, and barcodes and Illumina adapters were added in the second PCR. CDR3 libraries were sequenced on an Illumina instrument. For the original study's pipeline: The analysis drew on both the pipelines supplied by the vendor and custom analysis of the raw data in R/Bioconductor running R version 3.3.0. Clonality, ranging from 0 to 1, was calculated as the inverse of the normalised Shannon entropy of all productive clones. High-frequency clones were defined as the share of the repertoire taken up by the top 100 clones, keeping only clones that passed a 95% confidence test. Repertoire diversity was measured with the Simpson index, and overlap between samples was measured with the Morisita-Horn index. Here the immuneACCESS table is served through TCRdb, limited to in-frame sequences with V and J called. Missing clones are a known gap in these copies; in checked studies unresolved V genes cover under half, and the rest lacks a known reason. D and trimming come from the DNA, and the V and J calls and clone size come from that table. Present in this sample are roughly 10,000 clones, around 86% of which were seen just once. The ten largest clones take up roughly 9.5% of the sample.

The sample originates from a study of T cell repertoires in ileal Crohn's disease (dated 2019 in TCRdb). Concerning the study at large: At the time of surgery, roughly 40% of patients were active smokers, and the median duration of disease was 7.5 to 8.5 years. Every patient underwent surgery because of a complication, which was stricturing disease in around 60% and penetrating disease in 39%. About half of the patients received postoperative therapy: 11 received thiopurines and roughly 17 received anti-TNF agents. M0 samples consisted of biopsies taken from the inflamed part of the ileum in the surgical resection specimen. Approximately 550 nanograms of biopsy DNA per sample were submitted for commercial TCRB immunosequencing. The TCR repertoire was analysed in some 53 patients with Crohn's disease drawn from a prospective multicentre cohort. Running in parallel with the study was a multicentre cohort set up to find predictors of early endoscopic recurrence following ileocolonic resection. Endoscopic postoperative recurrence was defined as a Rutgeerts score above i0. A total of roughly 170 mucosal samples from around 60 patients were sequenced, with samples obtained at several locations on the surgical specimen and at postoperative endoscopy. Broader findings and caveats from the paper: Compared with non-smokers, patients who were active smokers at surgery showed a significantly higher proportion of clonal expansions (about 25% vs 20%, p=0.02). Endoscopic recurrence was found to be associated with higher high-frequency clone percentages at surgery, and recurrence was observed in all patients with clonality above 26.8% (18/57). Sorted CD8 T cells carried more high-frequency clones than CD4 T cells, suggesting mucosal expansions were mainly CD8. Mucosal CD4 and CD8 T cells were sorted and sequenced only in a subgroup of patients, whose size was not stated.

The sample's time point label, in plain terms: inflamed ileum from the surgical specimen. Adults with ileal or ileocolonic Crohn's disease and an indication for ileocolonic resection were eligible for inclusion. Before DNA extraction, whole ileal mucosal biopsies were kept frozen at -80 degrees C. Genomic DNA was isolated from frozen whole biopsies using a TRizol-based method, and the DNA was quantified with a NanoDrop 2000 spectrophotometer. This clonotype was sampled from an adult with Crohn's disease. The chain couples TRBV19 to TRBJ1-2; the D gene assignment is ambiguous. The sequenced sample consisted of ileal tissue. CDR3 sequence: CASSIEVGYGYTF. In nucleotide form, the sequence is TGTGCCAGTAGTATCGAAGTGGGTTATGGCTACACCTTC.